Listed here is a single T cell receptor beta chain. The data were obtained in a study of beta chain features in type 1 diabetes. Study-wide context: Sorted cell examination encompassed over 90,000,000 cells across all samples.

CDR3 size: 14 residues. Germline V gene lookup returns CDR1 ENHRY and CDR2 SYGVKD. Trimming took off 10 bases at V and 5 bases at J, with 20 bases between the two ends. Via CD45RO/CCR7/CD25/CD127/CD95/CD27, cells of the CD4+ naive, central memory, regulatory and stem cell-like memory subsets were sorted. The authors reverse transcribed all of the isolated RNA, so sequencing captured expressed TCRB transcripts. Some clones are missing from TCRdb's copy, which holds only in-frame ones; the method was immunoSEQ multiplex PCR. The table has 130,000 to 150,000 clones, roughly 48% seen once. The clonotype was recovered from a man in his late teens or twenties in good health. The genes are TRBV10-3 and TRBJ1-2; D might be TRBD1 (6 bases). The sequenced material came from Tregs from blood. The CDR3 DNA reads TGTGCCACCTTAGGCAGGGGTCTCCCGTATGGCTACACCTTC. Its translation: CATLGRGLPYGYTF.